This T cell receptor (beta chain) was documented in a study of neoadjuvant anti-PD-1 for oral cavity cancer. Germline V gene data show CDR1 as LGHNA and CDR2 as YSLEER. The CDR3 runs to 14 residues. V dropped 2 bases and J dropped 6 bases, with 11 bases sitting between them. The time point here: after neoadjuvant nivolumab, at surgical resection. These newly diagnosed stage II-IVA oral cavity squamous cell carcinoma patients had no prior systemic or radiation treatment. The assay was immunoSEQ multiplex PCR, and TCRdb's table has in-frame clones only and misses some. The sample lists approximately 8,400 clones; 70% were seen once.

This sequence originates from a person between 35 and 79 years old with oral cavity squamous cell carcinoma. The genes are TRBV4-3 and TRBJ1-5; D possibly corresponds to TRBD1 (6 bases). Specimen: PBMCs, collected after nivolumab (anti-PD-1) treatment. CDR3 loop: CASSQKLQGQPQHF. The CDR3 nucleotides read TGCGCCAGCAGCCAAAAATTACAGGGTCAGCCCCAGCATTTT.